This TCR beta chain was sequenced in a study of blood T cell repertoires in COVID-19 (dated by TCRdb to the early 2020s). For the wider study: The collaborator samples originated in the United States, Italy and Spain and spanned the acute and convalescent phases of COVID-19. Sample metadata almost always included a de-identified subject ID, COVID-19 status, age in years and sex. The repertoires were made available in a free public database intended to serve as a resource for research on the immune response to SARS-CoV-2. Where HLA class I and class II types were available, the types were taken from metadata supplied by the sample provider, not from assay-based typing. The prospective study material was composed of cDNA or gDNA derived from T cells, B-cell-depleted T cells, or PBMCs. Subjects who had been exposed to COVID-19, were actively infected with it, or had recovered from it provided the deeply sampled blood TCRbeta repertoires that made up the dataset. Samples were obtained from the ongoing ImmuneRACE study (first 160 participants) and from over 1,000 subjects provided by 6 global collaborators. Beyond this particular receptor, the publication reports: The amount of clinical and demographic metadata varied by source and participant and was provided uncurated.

TCRbeta CDR3 regions were amplified from genomic DNA using the immunoSEQ Assay, a bias-controlled multiplex PCR. Per the authors' processing: The number of nucleated cells in each sample was estimated by amplification of reference gene primers within the assay. To quantify the absolute abundance of each unique TCRbeta CDR3 rearrangement, sequence reads were collapsed and filtered. For each sample, productive Simpson clonality was calculated by taking the square root of Simpson's diversity index across productive rearrangements. Entries here come from immuneACCESS through TCRdb and include only in-frame sequences with V and J called. Some clones fail to appear in such tables; in the studies checked, an unresolved V gene covers under half of the shortfall, and the cause of the remainder is unknown. V, J and clone size reflect that table, while D and trimming were determined from the DNA. This sample gives around 130,000 clones in total; about 89% of them show up just once. The ten largest clones capture less than 20% of the sample.

The collaborating institutions used their own protocols to collect whole blood in K2EDTA tubes. For TCRbeta analysis, collaborator samples were shipped as frozen whole blood, as isolated PBMCs, or as DNA extracted from either sample type. Note on this clone: The antigen this receptor binds is unknown. The record has no base qualities; no much larger clone is one base away.

V has 4 bases trimmed and J has 8 bases trimmed; junction bases matching no gene number 6. CDR1 and CDR2 were assigned from the germline V gene as MNHEY and SVGAGI. Counted from cysteine to phenylalanine, this CDR3 has 13 amino acids. Only CDR3 DNA is held: 39 bases, read in frame from base 1. The sequencing sample was made of peripheral blood. This receptor was taken from a man aged 45-65 years with active or convalescent COVID-19. The V and J genes are TRBV6-5 and TRBJ1-1; a stretch of 8 junction bases matches TRBD1. The CDR3 region: CASSWTGNVEAFF. The nucleotide sequence reads TGTGCCAGCAGTTGGACAGGGAACGTAGAAGCTTTCTTT.